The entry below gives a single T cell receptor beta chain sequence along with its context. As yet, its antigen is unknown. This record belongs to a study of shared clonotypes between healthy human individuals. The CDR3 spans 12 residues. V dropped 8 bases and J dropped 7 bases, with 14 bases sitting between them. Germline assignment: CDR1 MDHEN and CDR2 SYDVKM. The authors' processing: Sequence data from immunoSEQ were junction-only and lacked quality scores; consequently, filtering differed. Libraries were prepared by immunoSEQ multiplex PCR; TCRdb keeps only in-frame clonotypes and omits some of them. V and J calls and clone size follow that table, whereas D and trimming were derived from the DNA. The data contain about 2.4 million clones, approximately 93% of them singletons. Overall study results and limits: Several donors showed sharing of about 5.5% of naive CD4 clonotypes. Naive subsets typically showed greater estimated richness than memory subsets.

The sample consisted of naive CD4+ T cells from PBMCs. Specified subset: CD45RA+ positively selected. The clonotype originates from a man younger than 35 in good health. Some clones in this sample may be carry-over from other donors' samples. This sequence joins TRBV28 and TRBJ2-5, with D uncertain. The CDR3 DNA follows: TGTGCCAGCTCTGCCCTTTTCAGGACCCAGTACTTC. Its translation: CASSALFRTQYF. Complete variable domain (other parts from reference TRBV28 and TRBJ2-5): DVKVTQSSRYLVKRTGEKVFLECVQDMDHENMFWYRQDPGLGLRLIYFSYDVKMKEKGDIPEGYSVSREKKERFSLILESASTNQTSMYLCASSALFRTQYFGPGTRLLVL.